Below, one T cell receptor beta chain is given with its context. Its antigen is unidentified. As for the donors, each was a healthy bone marrow donor. The sample comes from a study of cytomegalovirus exposure and HLA in healthy donors. Study-wide findings and caveats: Earlier findings revealed that most TCR beta V segments proved productive either about 87% or about 30% of the time.

PCR employed 60 Vbeta and 13 Jbeta primers. Here immunoSEQ multiplex PCR was the method, and the copy in TCRdb shows in-frame clones only, minus some. The sample carries around 90,000 clones, more than 65% recorded once. Between the trimmed V and J ends, which lost 3 bases and 6 bases, there was a span of 13 bases. The CDR3 is made up of 14 amino acids. CDR1 is SGHNT and CDR2 is YYREEE in the germline V gene (reference sequence). This chain uses TRBV5-4 with TRBJ1-3, with D maybe TRBD1 (6 bases). The sequence was collected from a man aged 25-40 years in good health and CMV-seronegative. Material: PBMCs. The CDR3 is CASSSGGGPNTIYF. CDR3 DNA sequence: TGTGCCAGCAGCTCCGGTGGGGGCCCAAACACCATATATTTT.